This T cell receptor (beta chain) was retrieved from a study of shared clonotypes between healthy human individuals. Study results and caveats: Approximately 4.9% of naive CD4 clonotypes were shared across a few donors.

Note on this clone: Its antigen remains unknown.

Original processing methods: Filtering differed since immunoSEQ provided only junctions, with no quality scores. Assay: immunoSEQ multiplex PCR; the TCRdb copy retains only in-frame clones and omits some. V, J and clone size reflect that table, while D and trimming were determined from the DNA. The sample shows 2 million to 2.5 million clones, just over 90% of them seen only once. Cells designated naive CD8 were CD45RO-negative and were positively selected for CCR7, with terminally differentiated effector memory CD45RA+ cells excluded. CDR3 size: 16 residues. Trimming took 5 bases from V and 6 from J; bases not matched to a gene: 13. Germline V lookup: CDR1 ENHRY, CDR2 SYGVKD.

The gene calls are TRBV10-3 and TRBJ1-5; 7 bases are shared with TRBD1. The sequencing input was naive CD8+ T cells from PBMCs. The TCR comes from a man aged 18 to 29 in good health. Some clones in this sample may be carry-over from other donors' samples. CDR3 nucleotide sequence: TGTGCCATCAGTACGACCGATAGACAGGGCGGTCAGCCCCAGCATTTT. Protein product: CAISTTDRQGGQPQHF.